This T cell receptor (beta chain) was identified in a study of prognosis after radiotherapy for stage I lung cancer. Turning to the study itself: Radiotherapy was followed by distant metastases in a few patients, which appeared at a median of roughly 7 months; under 17 patients showed no significant progression.

The table lists this clonotype with many counts. Genomic DNA was subjected to two-round multiplex PCR for amplification of TCR beta CDR3. Every TRBV and TRBJ gene had its own specific primer in first-round PCR. TCRdb re-analysed the multiplex PCR reads in MiXCR, keeping a single row per CDR3 protein. This sample has roughly 30,000 distinct CDR3 sequences; about 43% occur once, and the top ten carry 16%. CDR1 is MRHNA and CDR2 is SNTAGT in the germline V gene. The CDR3 contains 15 residues. The V gene lost 9 bases and the J gene lost 0 bases, with 15 bases spanning the gap. The TCR comes from a donor aged 50 or older with non-small cell lung cancer. The J gene is TRBJ2-1, the V gene TRBV6-4; D call uncertain. The sequencing used PBMCs, collected before or after stereotactic body radiation therapy (not recorded which). The CDR3 loop reads CASSIRSSSYNEQFF. The DNA for the CDR3 is TGTGCCAGTTCTATTCGGTCGAGCTCCTACAATGAGCAGTTCTTC.